The next 5 T cell receptor beta chains were all read from a single sample in a study of CD8+CD57+ T cells in acquired aplastic anemia. Genomic DNA provided the template from which TCR beta VDJ and CDR3 profiles were obtained. TCRdb recomputed calls from the reads with MiXCR, one row per CDR3 protein. The sample holds 400,000 to 450,000 distinct CDR3 sequences; about two thirds are singletons and the top ten take 3.5% to 4.5%. The sample consisted of sorted CD4+, CD8+, or CD8+CD57+ T cells (not recorded which) from PBMCs. The source of these receptors is a human donor in good health, serving as a control.

The chain employs TRBV12-3 or TRBV12-4 and TRBJ1-3; D not certain. There are 15 residues in the CDR3. V was clipped by 3 bases and J by 2 bases, with 11 bases between them. This chain's CDR3 is CASSLEGTAGNTIYF. The CDR3 DNA sequence: TGTGCCAGCAGTTTGGAGGGAACTGCTGGAAACACCATATATTTT.

This chain links TRBV5-1 with TRBJ2-7; 8 positions agree with TRBD2. Trimming removed 1 base from V and 2 bases from J; junction bases left unmatched: 14. CDR3 length: 18 amino acids. In germline, CDR1 is SGHRS, CDR2 YFSETQ. This CDR3 is CASSLRAGRGLVTYEQYF. The CDR3 coding sequence is TGCGCCAGCAGCTTGCGGGCCGGGCGGGGACTAGTCACCTACGAGCAGTACTTC.

Remarks on this clonotype: The junction departs from the called germline gene at one end, perhaps through a read error. The rearrangement links TRBV24-1 to TRBJ2-7; the match to TRBD2 covers 8 bases. Germline CDR1 KGHDR, CDR2 SFDVKD. The CDR3 covers 13 residues. This chain's CDR3 is CATIAGLSYEQYF. Here the CDR3 DNA reads TGTGCTACCATAGCGGGATTGTCCTACGAGCAGTACTTC.

The chain is built from TRBV5-1 and TRBJ2-1; 11 nucleotides align to TRBD2. Trimming removed 1 base from V and 6 bases from J; junction bases left unmatched: 6. The germline CDR1 and CDR2 sequences are SGHRS and YFSETQ. This CDR3 is 16 amino acids long. CDR3 residues: CASSLPRSGGGNEQFF. The CDR3 region has the DNA TGCGCCAGCAGCTTGCCGCGTAGCGGGGGGGGCAATGAGCAGTTCTTC. The full variable domain, its missing parts supplied by reference TRBV5-1 and TRBJ2-1, is KAGVTQTPRYLIKTRGQQVTLSCSPISGHRSVSWYQQTPGQGLQFLFEYFSETQRNKGNFPGRFSGRQFSNSRSEMNVSTLELGDSALYLCASSLPRSGGGNEQFFGPGTRLTVL.

The V and J genes are TRBV7-8 and TRBJ2-3, with a weak D call TRBD1 (5 bases). The CDR3 has 14 amino acids. CDR1 SGHVS and CDR2 FQNEAQ come from the germline V gene. Trimming took 3 bases from V and 2 from J, leaving 9 bases between them. The CDR3 loop is CASSFRVVTDTQYF. DNA of the CDR3: TGTGCCAGCAGCTTCAGGGTTGTCACAGATACGCAGTATTTT. The full variable domain, its missing parts supplied by reference TRBV7-8 and TRBJ2-3, is GAGVSQSPRYKVAKRGQDVALRCDPISGHVSLFWYQQALGQGPEFLTYFQNEAQLDKSGLPSDRFFAERPEGSVSTLKIQRTQQEDSAVYLCASSFRVVTDTQYFGPGTRLTVL.